The 5 T cell receptor beta chains below were found in one sample sequenced in a study of shared clonotypes between healthy human individuals. Clones were read by immunoSEQ multiplex PCR, and TCRdb kept only the in-frame ones, dropping some. The sample includes some 790,000 clones, over 55% of them seen just once. Input material: memory CD4+ T cells sorted from blood. The subset here: CD45RA-negative fraction. The receptors stem from a woman under 40 in good health.

This chain links TRBV6-1 with TRBJ1-5, with D possibly matching TRBD1 (6 bases). The germline V gene encodes CDR1 MNHNS and CDR2 SASEGT. This CDR3 contains 15 residues. Trimming stripped 3 bases from V and 5 bases from J, with 14 bases between. The DNA of the CDR3 is TGTGCCAGCAGTGATGGCCCGGGGGCTCATCAGCCCCAGCATTTT. As protein: CASSDGPGAHQPQHF.

The chain employs TRBV5-1 and TRBJ2-7; 7 positions agree with TRBD2. The CDR3 is 15 residues long. V was pared by 4 bases and J by 5 bases, with 12 bases of the junction left unmatched. The germline V gene has CDR1 SGHRS and CDR2 YFSETQ. The DNA for the CDR3 is TGCGCCAGCAGCAAGGAACCGGGACTATCCCACGAGCAGTACTTC. Translation gives CASSKEPGLSHEQYF.

In its sample, this clone was seen once. The chain employs TRBV11-2 and TRBJ2-3, with D possibly TRBD2 on 6 matching bases. V lost 2 bases, J lost 3 bases, and 12 bases lay in between. The CDR3 has 15 residues. Germline CDR1 and CDR2: SGHAT and FQNNGV. In DNA form, the CDR3 reads TGTGCCAGCAGCTTAACAGGCGGGGCTACAGATACGCAGTATTTT. Its translation is CASSLTGGATDTQYF.

This chain links TRBV29-1 with TRBJ2-5, with 9 bases identical to TRBD2. The CDR3 contains 14 residues. V shed 5 bases and J 2 bases; nucleotides not matched to a gene: 6. The germline V gene has CDR1 SQVTM and CDR2 ANQGSEA. The CDR3 sequence is CSVKRLAAQETQYF. The CDR3 DNA reads TGCAGCGTTAAGCGACTAGCGGCTCAAGAGACCCAGTACTTC.

The chain links TRBV29-1 to TRBJ2-6; D not resolved. V was cut by 0 bases and J by 0 bases, with 9 bases left in between. The CDR3 is 16 residues long. The germline V gene encodes CDR1 SQVTM and CDR2 ANQGSEA. CDR3 in DNA: TGCAGCGTTGAAGACCGGACCTCCTCTGGGGCCAACGTCCTGACTTTC. It is translated as CSVEDRTSSGANVLTF. The variable domain in full, completed from reference TRBV29-1 and TRBJ2-6, reads SAVISQKPSRDICQRGTSLTIQCQVDSQVTMMFWYRQQPGQSLTLIATANQGSEATYESGFVIDKFPISRPNLTFSTLTVSNMSPEDSSIYLCSVEDRTSSGANVLTFGAGSRLTVL.